This record covers a single TCR beta chain. V lost 3 bases and J lost 4, with 16 bases in between. The CDR3 is 15 amino acids. Looked up from germline, CDR1 is SGDLS and CDR2 is YYNGEE. Naive CD8 cells lacked CD45RO, underwent positive selection for CCR7 and left out terminally differentiated effector memory CD45RA+ cells. This sample is drawn from a study of shared clonotypes between healthy human individuals. The assay was run at deep level. Assay: immunoSEQ multiplex PCR; the TCRdb copy retains only in-frame clones and omits some. This sample has hundreds of thousands of clones, with about 95% found just once.

The source is a woman aged 25-40 years in good health. The sequencing sample was made of naive CD8+ T cells sorted from blood. This chain links TRBV9 with TRBJ1-2, with no clear D. The chain's CDR3 is CASSEIDTGIYGYTF. In DNA form, the CDR3 reads TGTGCCAGCAGCGAGATAGACACGGGTATCTATGGCTACACCTTC. Full variable domain (outside the CDR3, taken from reference TRBV9 and TRBJ1-2): DSGVTQTPKHLITATGQRVTLRCSPRSGDLSVYWYQQSLDQGLQFLIQYYNGEERAKGNILERFSAQQFPDLHSELNLSSLELGDSALYFCASSEIDTGIYGYTFGSGTRLTVV.